This section outlines one TCR beta chain sequence together with its context. Antigen unknown. The treatment denotes: oral pan-JAK inhibitor, 5-10 mg twice daily. Peripheral blood, together with lesional scalp punch biopsies, was collected from alopecia areata patients. These data are taken from a study of CD8+ T cells in alopecia areata. Study findings and constraints: With tofacitinib ongoing, many expanded lesional clones persisted in both scalp and blood. Compared with normal scalp, lesional scalp had higher clonality and more expanded CD8+ clones.

CDR1 MGHDK and CDR2 SYGVNS come from the germline V gene. This CDR3 comprises 14 residues. Trimming left V 3 bases short and J 4 bases short, with 12 bases between. In each case, RNA was isolated and then reverse transcribed into cDNA as the sequencing template. Repertoires were generated with immunoSEQ multiplex PCR, while TCRdb's copy carries only in-frame clones and drops some. Altogether some 170,000 clones are present, approximately 52% being singletons, with the ten largest covering approximately 16%. This chain connects TRBV25-1 to TRBJ1-1; no clear D. The receptor was isolated from a human donor with alopecia areata. The sequenced sample was CD4+ T cells sorted from blood, obtained around week 55, from a patient treated with tofacitinib. The CDR3 loop is CASSDLEPFTEAFF. The DNA of the CDR3 is TGTGCCAGCAGTGACCTGGAACCATTCACTGAAGCTTTCTTT. The variable domain in full, with the rest retrieved from reference TRBV25-1 and TRBJ1-1, is EADIYQTPRYLVIGTGKKITLECSQTMGHDKMYWYQQDPGMELHLIHYSYGVNSTEKGDLSSESTVSRIRTEHFPLTLESARPSHTSQYLCASSDLEPFTEAFFGQGTRLTVV.